This T cell receptor (beta chain) stems from a study of OX40 agonist ivuxolimab in advanced cancers. For the study at large: The dose of intravenous ivuxolimab that patients received every 2 weeks ranged from 0.01 to 10 mg/kg. Dose-escalation patients were diagnosed with hepatocellular carcinoma, melanoma, renal cell cancer or head and neck cancer. Notes on the study in general: Among the least clonally expanded were partial responders at 0.1-3.0 mg/kg.

Some clones are missing from TCRdb's copy, which holds only in-frame ones; the method was immunoSEQ multiplex PCR. The sample carries about 99,000 clones, about 96% recorded once. CDR3 size: 15 residues. V shed 1 base and J shed 1 base, with 9 bases lying between them. In germline, CDR1 is SGHNT, CDR2 YYREEE (reference sequence). In its sample, this clone was seen a few times. The antigen is unknown. Baseline, cycle 4 day 1, and cycle 7 day 1 were the blood sampling points. The J gene is TRBJ1-5, the V gene TRBV5-4; unclear D gene. This material consisted of CD4+ or CD8+ T cells sorted from blood, taken in a trial of the OX40 agonist ivuxolimab. The TCR originated in an adult with an advanced solid tumor such as melanoma, head and neck, liver or kidney cancer. The CDR3 DNA follows: TGTGCCAGCAGCTTGCACCCGGGCAGCAATCAGCCCCAGCATTTT. Translated: CASSLHPGSNQPQHF.